This T cell receptor (beta chain) was observed in a study of cytomegalovirus exposure and HLA in healthy donors. The study drew the donors from its approximately 120-subject validation cohort, separate from the roughly 710-subject first cohort. Germline V gene sequence: CDR1 SGHAT, CDR2 FQNNGV. Trimming removed 1 base at V and 2 bases at J, with 3 bases between. The CDR3 extends over 12 amino acids. Assay used: immunoSEQ multiplex PCR; TCRdb lists only in-frame clones, some missing. The sample has about 250,000 clones; 87% are singletons. Worth noting for this clone: Its antigen is not known.

General study findings and limits: According to a later analysis, TCR clusters from the first cohort tended to co-occur in the 120 or so validation repertoires. Rare TCR sequences dominated, though some public TCRs recurred in many donors. The investigators catalogued 150 to 200 TCR beta chains as cytomegalovirus-associated.

This receptor was identified in a man between 18 and 29 years old in good health and CMV-seropositive. The chain recombines TRBV11-2 with TRBJ2-7; D uncertain. Material for sequencing was PBMCs. CDR3 sequence reads: CASSLAPYEQYF. The DNA of the CDR3 is TGTGCCAGCAGCTTAGCTCCCTACGAGCAGTACTTC.